The 17 T cell receptor beta chains below all came from one sample that was sequenced in a study of blood T cell repertoires in COVID-19. Data came from immunoSEQ multiplex PCR; TCRdb stores just in-frame clones and leaves some out. The sample contains under 200,000 clones, over 70% of which appear only once. Sequencing was done on a sample of peripheral blood. The receptors were sampled from a man between 65 and 85 years old with acute or convalescent COVID-19.

This clone occurred a few times. The V call is TRBV7-9, the J call TRBJ2-7, with D maybe TRBD2 (6 bases). This CDR3 spans 15 amino acids. V was pared by 3 bases and J by 1 base, with 13 bases between. CDR1 and CDR2 from the germline V gene are SEHNR and FQNEAQ (reference sequence). The CDR3 here is CASSFERGISYEQYF. The CDR3 region has the DNA TGTGCCAGCAGCTTCGAACGGGGGATTTCCTACGAGCAGTACTTC.

The chain combines TRBV3-1 (or the pseudogene TRBV3-2) with TRBJ1-6; no clear D gene. The V gene's germline CDR1 is LGHDT and CDR2 YNNKEL (reference sequence). This CDR3 is built from 14 residues. The ends were cut back, 4 bases at V and 9 bases at J, with 13 bases in the middle. CDR3 DNA sequence: TGTGCCAGCAGCCTCCGGACTATGGGTTCACCCCTCCACTTT. It specifies CASSLRTMGSPLHF.

This clone has just one count. The V and J genes are TRBV27 and TRBJ2-7; TRBD2 matches 13 bases. Germline assignment: CDR1 MNHEY and CDR2 SMNVEV (reference sequence). This CDR3 has 14 amino acids. Germline trimming cut 5 bases from V and 7 bases from J; bases unmatched to any gene: 5. The chain's CDR3 is CASSQLAGGREQYF. The CDR3, as DNA: TGTGCCAGCAGTCAACTAGCGGGGGGGCGGGAGCAGTACTTC.

Comment on this clone: The limits of the CDR3 on the DNA are not certain, so only TCRdb's listed CDR3 is given. The chain is built from TRBV30 and TRBJ1-4; TRBD1, the D gene given by the table, was not confirmed from the DNA. The CDR3 totals 13 residues, both ends included. Germline V gene data show CDR1 as GTSNPN and CDR2 as SVGIG (reference sequence). The CDR3 loop reads CAWSVGPMKNCFF.

The chain carries TRBV27 and TRBJ2-2; TRBD1 matches at 8 bases. The CDR3 has 14 amino acids. Trimming took 10 bases from V and 2 from J; bases not matched to a gene: 6. The V gene's germline CDR1 is MNHEY and CDR2 SMNVEV (reference sequence). CDR3 DNA sequence: TGTGCCACTAGACAGGGGCTCAACACCGGGGAGCTGTTTTTT. This gives the protein CATRQGLNTGELFF.

The J gene is TRBJ2-2, the V gene TRBV19, with D perhaps matching TRBD1 (6 bases). CDR1 and CDR2 (germline): LNHDA, SQIVND (reference sequence). The CDR3 totals 14 residues. V lost 11 bases to trimming and J lost 4 bases, with 17 bases between them. This CDR3 is CARQGHLGTGELFF. The CDR3 coding sequence is TGTGCCCGTCAGGGACATCTGGGCACCGGGGAGCTGTTTTTT.

This rearrangement joins TRBV6-5 to TRBJ1-1; D perhaps matches TRBD1 (5 bases). The V end lost 6 bases, the J end lost 3 bases, and 14 bases lay between the germline ends. The germline CDR1 and CDR2 sequences are MNHEY and SVGAGI. CDR3 size: 14 residues. The DNA of the CDR3 is TGTGCCAGCAGAAAGGGGCTTGTCGACACTGAAGCTTTCTTT. It is translated as CASRKGLVDTEAFF.

The chain links TRBV6-2 or TRBV6-3 to TRBJ1-5; D unresolved. The CDR3 is 20 amino acids. Germline V gene data show CDR1 as MNHEY and CDR2 as SVGEGT. V lost 2 bases, J lost 0 bases, and 23 bases lay in between. CDR3 sequence: CASSYGYEVGLLYSNQPQHF. Written as DNA, the CDR3 is TGTGCCAGCAGTTACGGATATGAGGTGGGTCTCCTATATAGCAATCAGCCCCAGCATTTT.

The chain couples TRBV19 to TRBJ2-2; D is undetermined. From germline, CDR1 is LNHDA and CDR2 SQIVND (reference sequence). The germline V and J ends were trimmed by 0 bases and 6 bases, with 11 bases remaining between them. This CDR3 region has 15 residues. CDR3 protein: CASSIDLGGAGELFF. DNA of the CDR3: TGTGCCAGTAGTATAGACCTCGGTGGTGCCGGGGAGCTGTTTTTT.

The genes are TRBV11-3 and TRBJ2-5; D gene uncertain. Per the germline V gene, CDR1 is SGHNT and CDR2 is YENEEA. Trimming left V 5 bases short and J 5 bases short, with 9 bases between. CDR3 length equals 12 residues. The CDR3 protein is CASSPGSETQYF. The CDR3 nucleotides are TGTGCCAGCAGCCCAGGCTCGGAGACCCAGTACTTC.

The genes are TRBV27 and TRBJ2-7; D not resolved. The CDR3 consists of 14 residues. Germline V gene lookup returns CDR1 MNHEY and CDR2 SMNVEV (reference sequence). Deletions cut 2 bases from V and 2 bases from J, with 10 bases between. CDR3 sequence: CASSLQSITYEQYF. Here the CDR3 DNA reads TGTGCCAGCAGTTTACAATCAATCACCTACGAGCAGTACTTC.

The chain employs TRBV9 and TRBJ2-3; 7 bases map to TRBD1. CDR1 is SGDLS and CDR2 is YYNGEE in the germline V gene. CDR3 length equals 16 residues. The junction had 11 bases not matched to a gene; V was cut back by 4 bases and J by 3 bases. The CDR3, as DNA: TGTGCCAGCAGCAAGCGACAGGGAACGGAGACAGATACGCAGTATTTT. Its protein is CASSKRQGTETDTQYF.

This clone was recorded a few times. The chain combines TRBV3-1 (or the pseudogene TRBV3-2) with TRBJ1-2; weak D call: TRBD1 (5 bases). The germline V gene has CDR1 LGHDT and CDR2 YNNKEL (reference sequence). The CDR3 contains 12 residues. V gave up 3 bases and J gave up 7 bases, with 9 bases separating them. CDR3 protein: CASSHRRVGYTF. In DNA, the CDR3 is TGTGCCAGCAGCCATCGCAGGGTTGGCTACACCTTC.

V is TRBV6-6 and J is TRBJ2-7; 9 bases match TRBD2. With V trimmed by 2 bases and J by 2 bases, 7 bases remained unmatched. Looked up from germline, CDR1 is MNHNY and CDR2 is SVGAGI (reference sequence). The CDR3 contains 16 residues. The CDR3 sequence is CASSYTSGRSTYEQYF. The CDR3 bases are TGTGCCAGCAGTTACACGAGCGGGAGGTCAACCTACGAGCAGTACTTC.

This chain joins TRBV25-1 and TRBJ2-3, with 7 bases identical to TRBD1. This CDR3 spans 15 amino acids. The germline gives CDR1 MGHDK, CDR2 SYGVNS. J was trimmed by 1 base and V by 3 bases; bases with no gene match: 4. CDR3 coding DNA: TGTGCCAGCAGTGACCCTGGACAGGGCACAGATACGCAGTATTTT. This translates into CASSDPGQGTDTQYF.

This clone was seen once. The gene calls are TRBV28 and TRBJ2-1; 7 bases match TRBD1. The V segment lost 2 bases and the J segment 8 bases; nucleotides outside the gene matches: 6. This CDR3 has 14 residues. Germline loops: CDR1 MDHEN, CDR2 SYDVKM. CDR3 sequence (DNA): TGTGCCAGCAGTTTAGACAGGGTGAAGGATGAGCAGTTCTTC. This sequence encodes CASSLDRVKDEQFF.

V is TRBV10-3 and J is TRBJ1-1, with TRBD1 matching 7 bases. Trimming took 10 bases from V and 5 from J; bases not matched to a gene: 10. There are 13 residues in the CDR3. CDR1 ENHRY and CDR2 SYGVKD come from the germline V gene. Here the CDR3 DNA reads TGTGCCAGTACACAGGGGTCGACGACTGAAGCTTTCTTT. This codes for CASTQGSTTEAFF.